The 14 T cell receptor beta chains given below trace back to one sample, sequenced in a study of cytomegalovirus exposure and HLA in healthy donors. The PCR employed 60 Vbeta primers together with 13 Jbeta primers. This table comes from immunoSEQ multiplex PCR, and its TCRdb copy is limited to in-frame clones, with some not included. Its table lists about 130,000 clones. Sequencing used PBMCs. These receptors originate from a man between 25 and 39 years old in good health and CMV-seronegative.

The V and J genes are TRBV19 and TRBJ1-5; perhaps TRBD1 as D (5 bases). Per the germline V gene, CDR1 is LNHDA and CDR2 is SQIVND (reference sequence). V was trimmed by 2 bases and J by 6 bases, leaving 14 bases between them. The CDR3 is 15 amino acids. The CDR3 coding sequence is TGTGCCAGTAGTATAATCGGACGGGGGGGTCAGCCCCAGCATTTT. Translation gives CASSIIGRGGQPQHF. Full variable domain (missing parts from reference TRBV19 and TRBJ1-5): DGGITQSPKYLFRKEGQNVTLSCEQNLNHDAMYWYRQDPGQGLRLIYYSQIVNDFQKGDIAEGYSVSREKKESFPLTVTSAQKNPTAFYLCASSIIGRGGQPQHFGDGTRLSIL.

V is TRBV1 and J is TRBJ2-3; TRBD2 is taken as the D call from the table, unchecked against the DNA. TRBV1 is designated a pseudogene. The CDR3 loop spans 17 amino acids. The CDR3 bases are TGCACCAGCAGCCAAGCTGCCGGTAATCGATTCGCAGATACGCAGTATTTT. Protein sequence: CTSSQAAGNRFADTQYF.

The chain is built from TRBV29-1 and TRBJ1-1; D remains ambiguous. V lost 4 bases, J lost 3 bases, and 3 bases lay in between. The CDR3 extends over 10 amino acids. Germline V gene sequence: CDR1 SQVTM, CDR2 ANQGSEA. CDR3 nucleotide sequence: TGCAGCGTTGGAGACACTGAAGCTTTCTTT. As protein: CSVGDTEAFF.

CDR3 sequence: CASSLRVGRTEAFF. The CDR3 nucleotides are TGTGCCAGCAGTCTACGGGTGGGGCGGACTGAAGCTTTCTTT. The chain combines TRBV6-1 with TRBJ1-1; D is possibly TRBD1 (5 bases). Trimming shortened V by 5 bases and J by 5 bases, and 15 bases separated the two germline ends. Germline CDR1 and CDR2: MNHNS and SASEGT. The CDR3 consists of 14 residues.

The V gene is TRBV14, the J gene TRBJ1-2; D is unclear. The CDR3 sequence is 13 residues long. V was clipped by 2 bases and J by 0 bases, with 4 bases between them. CDR1 and CDR2 from the germline V gene are SGHDN and FVKESK. The CDR3 coding sequence is TGTGCCAGCAGCCAAACGGCTAACTATGGCTACACCTTC. Its protein is CASSQTANYGYTF.

The V call is TRBV28, the J call TRBJ1-2; the D is unclear. The CDR3 runs 13 residues. The V gene's germline CDR1 is MDHEN and CDR2 SYDVKM. V dropped 3 bases and J dropped 2 bases, with 7 bases sitting between them. This chain's CDR3 is CASSFRENYGYTF. The DNA of the CDR3 is TGTGCCAGCAGTTTTCGGGAGAACTATGGCTACACCTTC.

The genes are TRBV9 and TRBJ1-1; no definite D call. Trimming removed 3 bases from V and 1 base from J, with 13 bases in between. This CDR3 is built from 15 residues. The germline V gene has CDR1 SGDLS and CDR2 YYNGEE. The CDR3 nucleotides are TGTGCCAGCAGCGGAGACGGTGGAGCGAACACTGAAGCTTTCTTT. It codes for CASSGDGGANTEAFF.

The chain joins TRBV6-5 to TRBJ2-1; possibly TRBD2 for D (5 bases). The germline V gene has CDR1 MNHEY and CDR2 SVGAGI. Trimming left V 2 bases short and J 8 bases short, with 16 bases between. This CDR3 has 15 amino acids. CDR3 sequence reads: CASSYASLVSHEQFF. The CDR3 DNA reads as TGTGCCAGCAGTTACGCTAGCCTGGTGAGTCATGAGCAGTTCTTC.

The chain carries TRBV5-1 and TRBJ2-5; 9 nucleotides match TRBD1. Germline values: CDR1 SGHRS, CDR2 YFSETQ. J was trimmed by 5 bases and V by 4 bases; bases with no gene match: 12. The CDR3 is 16 amino acids. CDR3 coding DNA: TGCGCCAGCAGCACCGGGACAGGGCTCCCGGTGGAGACCCAGTACTTC. Its translation: CASSTGTGLPVETQYF.

The chain employs TRBV11-2 and TRBJ2-7, with D possibly being TRBD2 (5 bases). Per germline, CDR1 SGHAT and CDR2 FQNNGV. V was pared by 2 bases and J by 2 bases, with 10 bases between. This CDR3 is built from 14 residues. The CDR3 protein is CASSLNRAAYEQYF. The CDR3 DNA follows: TGTGCCAGCAGCTTAAATCGAGCGGCCTACGAGCAGTACTTC.

As concerns this clone: A read error is likely, as this CDR3 ends without the conserved phenylalanine or tryptophan. V usage is TRBV29-1 and J usage is TRBJ1-1; D gene unclear. V lost 5 bases, J lost 3 bases, and 13 bases lay in between. This CDR3 is 13 amino acids long. Germline CDR1 reads SQVTM; CDR2 reads ANQGSEA. CDR3 sequence (DNA): TGCAGCGTTAGGGCCCCATCGGACACTGAAGCTTTCCTT. As protein: CSVRAPSDTEAFL.

The chain links TRBV30 to TRBJ2-7; the D gene is possibly TRBD2 (5 bases). CDR3 length equals 11 residues. From germline, CDR1 is GTSNPN and CDR2 SVGIG (reference sequence). Trimming stripped 5 bases from V and 5 bases from J, with 10 bases between. The CDR3 loop reads CAWHEGNEQYF. CDR3 DNA: TGTGCCTGGCATGAGGGTAACGAGCAGTACTTC.

V is TRBV2 and J is TRBJ2-3; 10 nucleotides align to TRBD2. The J segment lost 2 bases and the V segment lost 7 bases, leaving 15 bases of the junction unmatched. Germline CDR1 SNHLY, CDR2 FYNNEI. CDR3 length: 18 residues. CDR3 in amino acids: CASKKQGFTSGDTDTQYF. DNA for the CDR3: TGTGCCAGCAAAAAACAGGGATTTACTAGCGGGGACACAGATACGCAGTATTTT.

This chain joins TRBV7-6 and TRBJ2-5; tentative D call: TRBD2 (7 bases). The V and J ends lost 5 bases and 5 bases respectively, with 18 bases between them. Germline V gene lookup returns CDR1 SGHVS and CDR2 FNYEAQ. This CDR3 spans 15 amino acids. The CDR3 nucleotides read TGTGCCAGCAGCCTCAACCCGGGGGGCCGGGAGACCCAGTACTTC. It is translated as CASSLNPGGRETQYF.